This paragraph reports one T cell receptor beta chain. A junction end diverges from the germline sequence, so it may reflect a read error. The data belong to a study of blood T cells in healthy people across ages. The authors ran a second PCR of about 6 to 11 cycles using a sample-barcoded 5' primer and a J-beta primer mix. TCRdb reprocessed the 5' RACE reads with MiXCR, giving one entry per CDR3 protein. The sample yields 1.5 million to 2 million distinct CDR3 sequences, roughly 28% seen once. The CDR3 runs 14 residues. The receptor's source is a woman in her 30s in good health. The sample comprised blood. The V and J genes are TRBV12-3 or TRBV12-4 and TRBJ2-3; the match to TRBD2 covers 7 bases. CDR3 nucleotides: TGTGCCGGCAGTTTCGGGGGGATAGCGGATACGCAGTATTTT. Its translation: CAGSFGGIADTQYF.